These T cell receptor beta chains were read from a single sample in a study of T cells in localized non-small cell lung cancer. Sequencing used immunoSEQ multiplex PCR; TCRdb keeps in-frame clones, though not all of them. The repertoire holds tens of thousands of clones, with 75% to 90% as singletons. The sequencing here drew on peripheral blood mononuclear cells, taken before any cancer treatment. These receptors all come from a man between 40 and 69 years old with stage III lung adenocarcinoma. Each CDR3 is given with its conserved first and last residue. A D gene is named only where the DNA matches it firmly. Clone size is shown for a subset of rows, as once, few, many or a class of expanded clone.

CDR3 | DNA | D | V | size | J
CASSSGPGGGRGNTIYF | TGTGCCAGCAGCTCCGGCCCAGGGGGCGGGCGGGGAAACACCATATATTTT | TRBD1 | TRBV7-2 | - | TRBJ1-3
CASSSGTGGLNTEAFF | TGTGCCAGTAGCAGTGGTACAGGGGGCTTGAACACTGAAGCTTTCTTT | TRBD1 | TRBV19 | - | TRBJ1-1
CASTRGAGSGELFF | TGTGCCAGCACCCGAGGGGCGGGGTCCGGGGAGCTGTTTTTT | - | TRBV6-1 | - | TRBJ2-2
CASSFRQGLNIQYF | TGTGCCAGCAGCTTCCGACAGGGGTTAAACATTCAGTACTTC | TRBD1 | TRBV11-2 | - | TRBJ2-4
CASSIFWGQKETQYF | TGTGCCAGTAGTATTTTTTGGGGACAGAAAGAGACCCAGTACTTC | TRBD1 | TRBV19 | - | TRBJ2-5
CASSMSIIQYF | TGTGCCAGCAGTATGAGCATCATTCAGTACTTC | - | TRBV6-1 | - | TRBJ2-4
CAWSVRLAGIYEQYF | TGTGCCTGGAGTGTTCGACTAGCGGGGATATACGAGCAGTACTTC | TRBD2 | TRBV30 | few | TRBJ2-7
CASREGDRMNTEAFF | TGTGCCAGCAGAGAAGGGGACAGAATGAACACTGAAGCTTTCTTT | TRBD1 | TRBV28 | - | TRBJ1-1
CASSVAADSYEQYF | TGTGCCAGCTCAGTAGCCGCGGACTCCTACGAGCAGTACTTC | - | TRBV18 | - | TRBJ2-7
CASSDSRGGAGELFF | TGTGCCAGCAGTGATTCGAGGGGGGGCGCCGGGGAGCTGTTTTTT | - | TRBV2 | - | TRBJ2-2
CASSAREFVQNIQYF | TGTGCCAGCAGCGCGAGGGAATTTGTGCAAAACATTCAGTACTTC | - | TRBV7-2 | - | TRBJ2-4
CASSFWGRETQYF | TGTGCCAGCAGCTTTTGGGGGCGGGAGACCCAGTACTTC | - | TRBV11-2 | - | TRBJ2-5
CSATRQAADTQYF | TGCAGCGCGACCCGCCAGGCTGCAGATACGCAGTATTTT | - | TRBV29-1 | - | TRBJ2-3
CASFRVARTEAFF | TGTGCCAGTTTCAGGGTGGCGCGCACTGAAGCTTTCTTT | - | TRBV2 | once | TRBJ1-1
CASSLHFPGTGVNEQFF | TGTGCCAGCAGTTTGCACTTCCCCGGGACAGGGGTCAATGAGCAGTTCTTC | TRBD1 | TRBV2 | - | TRBJ2-1
CASSVSGTPSSYEQYF | TGTGCCAGCAGTGTCTCCGGGACACCGAGCTCCTACGAGCAGTACTTC | - | TRBV6-1 | - | TRBJ2-7
CASSRDRGDETQYF | TGTGCCAGCTCACGTGACAGGGGGGATGAGACCCAGTACTTC | TRBD1 | TRBV18 | - | TRBJ2-5
CASSPSPRGYQETQYF | TGTGCCAGCAGTCCGTCACCCAGGGGGTACCAAGAGACCCAGTACTTC | TRBD1 | TRBV27 | - | TRBJ2-5
CASSQDPAPNQPQHF | TGTGCCAGCAGCCAAGATCCAGCTCCTAATCAGCCCCAGCATTTT | - | TRBV4-2 | - | TRBJ1-5
CASSLGQGANRQETQYF | TGTGCCAGCAGCTTAGGACAGGGGGCGAATAGGCAAGAGACCCAGTACTTC | TRBD1 | TRBV7-3 | - | TRBJ2-5
CASSLSRGTNEKLFF | TGTGCCAGCAGCCTTTCTAGGGGTACTAATGAAAAACTGTTTTTT | - | TRBV7-9 | - | TRBJ1-4
CSVDQGKRSGANVLTF | TGCAGCGTTGACCAGGGGAAGAGGTCTGGGGCCAACGTCCTGACTTTC | - | TRBV29-1 | - | TRBJ2-6
CASSLQLGQGYEQYF | TGTGCCAGCAGCTTACAACTGGGACAGGGATACGAGCAGTACTTC | TRBD1 | TRBV7-3 | - | TRBJ2-7
CASSRQGGEKLFF | TGTGCCAGCAGTCGACAGGGGGGTGAAAAACTGTTTTTT | TRBD1 | TRBV6-6 | - | TRBJ1-4
CASSLERGWNTEAFF | TGTGCCAGCAGCTTAGAAAGGGGTTGGAACACTGAAGCTTTCTTT | - | TRBV11-2 | - | TRBJ1-1
CASSQGQYYEQYF | TGTGCCAGCAGCCAGGGACAGTACTACGAGCAGTACTTC | TRBD1 | TRBV7-2 | - | TRBJ2-7
CASSPRITRNRLDLGNTIYF | TGCGCCAGCAGCCCAAGGATTACAAGGAATCGGCTGGACTTGGGAAACACCATATATTTT | - | TRBV4-1 | - | TRBJ1-3
CASRGGTGDRVNQPQHF | TGTGCCAGTAGGGGGGGGACAGGGGACCGGGTTAATCAGCCCCAGCATTTT | TRBD1 | TRBV19 | few | TRBJ1-5
CASSPLAGKETQYF | TGTGCCAGCAGCCCACTAGCTGGGAAAGAGACCCAGTACTTC | - | TRBV5-4 | - | TRBJ2-5
CASSVMGQVNF | TGTGCCAGCAGTGTAATGGGACAGGTAAACTTC | TRBD1 | TRBV6-1 | once | TRBJ2-7
CASSYLGAGANVLTF | TGTGCCAGCAGTTACTTGGGGGCTGGGGCCAACGTCCTGACTTTC | - | TRBV6-9 | - | TRBJ2-6
CASSLKDRGREQYF | TGTGCCAGCAGTTTAAAGGATCGGGGGCGAGAGCAGTACTTC | - | TRBV27 | - | TRBJ2-7
CASSLGGRGANQPQHF | TGTGCCAGCAGCTTGGGAGGCAGGGGAGCCAATCAGCCCCAGCATTTT | - | TRBV7-9 | - | TRBJ1-5
CASSKVILTGTNTEAFF | TGTGCCAGCAGCAAAGTAATACTGACAGGGACGAACACTGAAGCTTTCTTT | TRBD1 | TRBV27 | - | TRBJ1-1
CASSSPGVGSHNEQYF | TGTGCCAGCAGCTCACCGGGGGTAGGGAGTCATAACGAGCAGTACTTC | - | TRBV7-8 | - | TRBJ2-7
CASSLNPGTGYGYTF | TGTGCCAGCAGCTTAAATCCTGGCACAGGCTATGGCTACACCTTC | - | TRBV7-2 | - | TRBJ1-2
CASSLLGDGKLFF | TGTGCCAGCAGCTTATTAGGGGATGGGAAACTGTTTTTT | - | TRBV7-2 | - | TRBJ1-4
CASSLNVGIGGREQYF | TGTGCCAGCAGCTTAAATGTAGGTATAGGGGGCCGCGAGCAGTACTTC | TRBD1 | TRBV11-2 | - | TRBJ2-7
CASSYAYEQYF | TGTGCCAGCAGTTACGCCTACGAGCAGTACTTC | - | TRBV6-1 | - | TRBJ2-7
CASSSGTGGDYGYTF | TGTGCCAGCAGTTCCGGGACAGGGGGGGACTATGGCTACACCTTC | TRBD1 | TRBV6-6 | - | TRBJ1-2
CASSYTGTANTEAFF | TGTGCCAGCAGTTACACGGGGACAGCGAACACTGAAGCTTTCTTT | TRBD1 | TRBV6-5 | once | TRBJ1-1
CASSIWGLGNTIYF | TGTGCCAGTAGTATTTGGGGGCTCGGAAACACCATATATTTT | - | TRBV19 | - | TRBJ1-3
CATTGAGDEQYF | TGTGCCACAACGGGGGCGGGGGACGAGCAGTACTTC | - | TRBV15 | - | TRBJ2-7
CATSRPRYGLAGTDTQYF | TGTGCCACCAGCAGACCCCGCTACGGACTAGCGGGGACAGATACGCAGTATTTT | TRBD2 | TRBV15 | - | TRBJ2-3
CASSSGGGRNQPQHF | TGTGCCAGCTCTTCCGGAGGGGGGCGCAATCAGCCCCAGCATTTT | - | TRBV18 | - | TRBJ1-5
CSGATGWGTEAFF | TGCAGCGGAGCGACAGGGTGGGGCACTGAAGCTTTCTTT | TRBD1 | TRBV29-1 | - | TRBJ1-1
CASRLDRDTEAFF | TGTGCCAGCAGGCTTGACAGGGACACTGAAGCTTTCTTT | TRBD1 | TRBV5-4 | - | TRBJ1-1
CASSLAVGGVKNIQYF | TGTGCCAGCAGCTTAGCGGTAGGGGGCGTCAAAAACATTCAGTACTTC | TRBD1 | TRBV7-9 | once | TRBJ2-4
CASSLETGTGPYNEQFF | TGTGCCAGCAGCTTGGAAACCGGGACAGGTCCCTACAATGAGCAGTTCTTC | TRBD1 | TRBV5-5 | - | TRBJ2-1
CASIRRPWGDEKLFF | TGTGCCAGCATTCGTCGCCCATGGGGGGATGAAAAACTGTTTTTT | - | TRBV6-5 | - | TRBJ1-4
CASSVGVGKIQETQYF | TGTGCCAGCAGCGTAGGGGTAGGGAAGATTCAAGAGACCCAGTACTTC | - | TRBV9 | - | TRBJ2-5
CASSFPSAQGSGNTIYF | TGTGCCAGCAGCTTCCCCTCGGCACAGGGCTCTGGAAACACCATATATTTT | - | TRBV11-2 | - | TRBJ1-3
CASSLDPSRGNGYTF | TGTGCCAGCAGCTTGGACCCGAGCAGGGGTAACGGCTACACCTTC | - | TRBV7-2 | - | TRBJ1-2
CSVRTGTSNTEAFF | TGCAGCGTTCGAACCGGGACATCGAACACTGAAGCTTTCTTT | - | TRBV29-1 | - | TRBJ1-1
CSVEGDGSSTDTQYF | TGCAGCGTTGAAGGTGACGGTTCTAGCACAGATACGCAGTATTTT | - | TRBV29-1 | - | TRBJ2-3